These 17 T cell receptor beta chains share one sample of origin, sequenced in a study of a mutant IDH1 vaccine in newly diagnosed glioma. Clones were read by immunoSEQ multiplex PCR, and TCRdb kept only the in-frame ones, dropping some. Of approximately 50,000 clones in the sample, about 80% were seen once. Described time point: week 47, end of study. The content of each vaccine dose was 300 ug of mutant IDH1 20-mer peptide, and topical imiquimod accompanied it. Their specific antigens are unknown. The sample consisted of PBMCs, taken from a glioma patient whose treatment included an IDH1 peptide vaccine. The origin of the receptors is a woman aged 40 to 50 with glioma. Some clones in this sample may be carry-over from other donors' samples.

This chain uses TRBV27 with TRBJ2-7; possibly TRBD1 for D (7 bases). The CDR3 runs to 12 residues. The germline gives CDR1 MNHEY, CDR2 SMNVEV (reference sequence). The V end lost 5 bases, the J end lost 7 bases, and 12 bases lay between the germline ends. The CDR3 sequence is CASSPQGGEQYF. CDR3 sequence (DNA): TGTGCCAGCAGTCCTCAGGGGGGAGAGCAGTACTTC.

The rearrangement joins TRBV30 to TRBJ1-1; D is unclear. The V and J ends lost 5 bases and 1 base respectively, with 11 bases between them. Germline loops: CDR1 GTSNPN, CDR2 SVGIG (reference sequence). The CDR3 extends over 13 amino acids. CDR3 coding DNA: TGTGCCTGGTCTGGGAAGGGGAACACTGAAGCTTTCTTT. It specifies CAWSGKGNTEAFF.

The chain recombines TRBV5-6 with TRBJ1-1; 8 bases fit TRBD1. Germline CDR1 SGHDT, CDR2 YYEEEE. V lost 4 bases to trimming and J lost 4 bases; unmatched junction nucleotides: 9. This CDR3 has 15 amino acids. The CDR3: CASSPLQGVGTEAFF. The CDR3 region has the DNA TGTGCCAGCAGCCCCTTACAGGGGGTAGGCACTGAAGCTTTCTTT. The full variable domain, with the rest looked up from reference TRBV5-6 and TRBJ1-1, is DAGVTQSPTHLIKTRGQQVTLRCSPKSGHDTVSWYQQALGQGPQFIFQYYEEEERQRGNFPDRFSGHQFPNYSSELNVNALLLGDSALYLCASSPLQGVGTEAFFGQGTRLTVV.

This clone was seen more than once but under ten times. The V call is TRBV7-8, the J call TRBJ2-7; TRBD2 is a possible D gene (6 bases). This CDR3 region has 14 residues. Trimming pared 1 base from V and 6 bases from J, leaving 13 bases between. CDR1 and CDR2 (germline): SGHVS, FQNEAQ. The CDR3 bases are TGTGCCAGCAGCTTAGTCGGGGGTAGTCGCGAGCAGTACTTC. This gives the protein CASSLVGGSREQYF.

The chain combines TRBV5-4 with TRBJ2-2; possibly TRBD1 for D (6 bases). V was trimmed by 0 bases and J by 3 bases, leaving 6 bases between them. The CDR3 spans 14 residues. CDR1 is SGHNT, CDR2 YYREEE, per germline (reference sequence). The CDR3 sequence is CASSLGQDTGELFF. The DNA of the CDR3 is TGTGCCAGCAGCTTGGGACAGGACACCGGGGAGCTGTTTTTT.

The V gene is TRBV6-1, the J gene TRBJ1-1; 7 bases are a match to TRBD1. The germline CDR1 and CDR2 sequences are MNHNS and SASEGT. CDR3 length: 16 residues. Unmatched junction bases numbered 12, after V lost 3 bases and J lost 5 bases. CDR3 DNA: TGTGCCAGCAGTGAGACAGGGTTCTCCGATGGGACTGAAGCTTTCTTT. As protein: CASSETGFSDGTEAFF.

The genes are TRBV27 and TRBJ2-4; tentative D call: TRBD1 (5 bases). Trimming pared 2 bases from V and 5 bases from J, leaving 10 bases between. Germline-derived CDR1 and CDR2 are MNHEY and SMNVEV (reference sequence). The CDR3 length is 14 residues. CDR3 bases: TGTGCCAGCAGTTTACCAGGGTCCCAAAACATTCAGTACTTC. Residues: CASSLPGSQNIQYF.

A remark on this clone: The same CDR3 also results from other DNA sequences found in this sample. The gene calls are TRBV10-1 and TRBJ1-6; D is ambiguous. In germline, CDR1 is WNHNN, CDR2 SYGVQD (reference sequence). Trimming pared 5 bases from V and 4 bases from J, leaving 15 bases between. This CDR3 has 16 residues. CDR3 loop: CASSSGRVEYNSPLHF. CDR3 DNA sequence: TGCGCCAGCAGTTCAGGTAGGGTCGAATATAATTCACCCCTCCACTTT.

Details on this clone: Given the absence of the conserved phenylalanine or tryptophan at the CDR3 end, a read error is likely. This chain connects TRBV30 to TRBJ1-4, with TRBD1 identical over 8 bases. V lost 0 bases, J lost 5 bases, and 5 bases stayed unmatched. Per the germline V gene, CDR1 is GTSNPN and CDR2 is SVGIG (reference sequence). There are 15 residues in the CDR3. CDR3 residues: CAWSVKTGANEKLFL. CDR3 bases: TGTGCCTGGAGTGTAAAGACAGGGGCGAATGAAAAACTGTTTCTT.

The chain uses TRBV10-3 and TRBJ1-2; tentative D call: TRBD1 (5 bases). CDR3 size: 14 residues. Trimming shortened V by 7 bases and J by 5 bases, and 17 bases separated the two germline ends. In germline, CDR1 is ENHRY, CDR2 SYGVKD. CDR3 sequence: CAITSTRAGYGYTF. As DNA, the CDR3 is TGTGCCATCACCAGTACCAGGGCAGGGTATGGCTACACCTTC.

This clone was detected only a few times. The chain uses TRBV19 and TRBJ2-7, with D uncertain. Trimming cost V 0 bases and J 7 bases, with 10 bases left between them. CDR3 length equals 13 residues. The germline V gene has CDR1 LNHDA and CDR2 SQIVND (reference sequence). CDR3 DNA sequence: TGTGCCAGTAGTATAGAGTTCAAGGGTGAGCAGTACTTC. Translating gives CASSIEFKGEQYF.

This clone appeared once. This chain connects TRBV7-9 to TRBJ2-2; 7 bases line up with TRBD1. From germline, CDR1 is SEHNR and CDR2 FQNEAQ (reference sequence). Trimming took 3 bases from V and 5 from J; bases not matched to a gene: 9. The CDR3 extends over 16 amino acids. CDR3 in amino acids: CASSLAGTEFTGELFF. The CDR3 DNA is TGTGCCAGCAGCTTGGCCGGGACAGAATTTACCGGGGAGCTGTTTTTT.

The chain joins TRBV5-4 to TRBJ1-1; the D is unclear. Germline lookup yields CDR1 SGHNT and CDR2 YYREEE (reference sequence). CDR3 length equals 15 residues. V was pared by 1 base and J by 1 base, with 11 bases between. The CDR3 DNA is TGTGCCAGCAGCTTGTCCCTCGCCTGGAACACTGAAGCTTTCTTT. As protein: CASSLSLAWNTEAFF.

The chain has TRBV7-2 and TRBJ2-2; weak D call: TRBD2 (6 bases). The CDR3 extends over 16 amino acids. CDR1 SGHTA and CDR2 FQGNSA come from the germline V gene. Trimming removed 4 bases from V and 5 bases from J, with 17 bases in between. In DNA form, the CDR3 reads TGTGCCAGCAGCTCGACCACAAAAGGGAGGACCGGGGAGCTGTTTTTT. It encodes CASSSTTKGRTGELFF.

The rearrangement links TRBV6-5 to TRBJ2-1; the D is unclear. CDR1 and CDR2 from the germline V gene are MNHEY and SVGAGI. With 0 bases removed from V and 6 bases from J, the gap between germline ends came to 6 bases. The CDR3 contains 13 residues. CDR3 bases: TGTGCCAGCAGTTACTCTACCCCCAATGAGCAGTTCTTC. This encodes CASSYSTPNEQFF.

The chain uses TRBV6-5 and TRBJ2-5; 8 bases are shared with TRBD2. This CDR3 has 13 amino acids. CDR1 and CDR2 (germline): MNHEY, SVGAGI. Losses at the gene ends were 10 bases for V and 6 bases for J; bases not matched to a gene: 10. The CDR3 nucleotides read TGTGCCACCCGGGGGGGCGGGGGAAAGACCCAGTACTTC. It yields the protein CATRGGGGKTQYF.

A few counts support this clone. This chain connects TRBV7-2 to TRBJ1-5, with 8 nucleotides matching TRBD1. The CDR3 loop spans 14 amino acids. Germline V gives CDR1 SGHTA, CDR2 FQGNSA. The ends lost 6 bases at V and 2 bases at J; junction bases unmatched: 3. The CDR3 is CASSPTGGNQPQHF. The CDR3 region has the DNA TGTGCCAGCAGTCCGACAGGGGGCAATCAGCCCCAGCATTTT.